These 27 T cell receptor beta chains share one sample of origin, sequenced in a study of blood T cell repertoires in COVID-19. Libraries were prepared by immunoSEQ multiplex PCR; TCRdb keeps only in-frame clonotypes and omits some of them. The sample has 250,000 to 300,000 clones, approximately 91% seen once. Material for sequencing was peripheral blood. The receptor source for this set is a woman aged 60-70 years with acute or convalescent COVID-19.

The rearrangement uses TRBV9 and TRBJ2-1; 8 bases align to TRBD2. The CDR3 runs to 14 residues. The germline CDR1 and CDR2 sequences are SGDLS and YYNGEE. The V segment lost 7 bases and the J segment 8 bases; nucleotides outside the gene matches: 11. The CDR3 DNA reads as TGTGCCAGCGGGACTAGACCTCGGGAGGATGAGCAGTTCTTC. Translated, it gives CASGTRPREDEQFF.

The genes are TRBV19 and TRBJ2-1; 13 positions agree with TRBD2. The junction had 8 bases not matched to a gene; V was cut back by 6 bases and J by 9 bases. CDR1 and CDR2 (germline): LNHDA, SQIVND (reference sequence). The CDR3 extends over 15 amino acids. The CDR3 bases are TGTGCCAGTAGCATACTAGCGGGAGGGCCTATTGAGCAGTTCTTC. This sequence encodes CASSILAGGPIEQFF.

The chain carries TRBV2 and TRBJ1-4; the D gene is possibly TRBD1 (5 bases). Germline-derived CDR1 and CDR2 are SNHLY and FYNNEI. V gave up 8 bases and J gave up 0 bases, with 7 bases separating them. The CDR3 runs to 13 residues. CDR3 amino acids: CASGDSTNEKLFF. The CDR3 region has the DNA TGTGCCAGCGGGGACTCAACTAATGAAAAACTGTTTTTT. The full variable domain, with the rest looked up from reference TRBV2 and TRBJ1-4, is EPEVTQTPSHQVTQMGQEVILRCVPISNHLYFYWYRQILGQKVEFLVSFYNNEISEKSEIFDDQFSVERPDGSNFTLKIRSTKLEDSAMYFCASGDSTNEKLFFGSGTQLSVL.

The chain uses TRBV6-2 or TRBV6-3 and TRBJ1-5, with 9 nucleotides matching TRBD1. Trimming at V came to 6 bases and at J to 0 bases, leaving 3 bases not matched to a gene. The CDR3 covers 15 residues. CDR1 is MNHEY and CDR2 is SVGEGT in the germline V gene. The CDR3 bases are TGTGCCAGCAGATACAGGGGGCTTAGCAATCAGCCCCAGCATTTT. Its protein product is CASRYRGLSNQPQHF.

In this sample, this clone turned up a few times. CDR3 in amino acids: CASSGGFGNQPQHF. CDR3 sequence (DNA): TGTGCCAGTTCGGGTGGCTTCGGCAATCAGCCCCAGCATTTT. The gene calls are TRBV19 and TRBJ1-5; D gene ambiguous. Trimming took 8 bases from V and 2 from J, leaving 13 bases between them. CDR3 length: 14 amino acids. Germline V gene lookup returns CDR1 LNHDA and CDR2 SQIVND (reference sequence). Looking up the rest from reference TRBV19 and TRBJ1-5 gives the full variable domain: DGGITQSPKYLFRKEGQNVTLSCEQNLNHDAMYWYRQDPGQGLRLIYYSQIVNDFQKGDIAEGYSVSREKKESFPLTVTSAQKNPTAFYLCASSGGFGNQPQHFGDGTRLSIL.

The genes are TRBV28 and TRBJ2-1; 13 positions agree with TRBD2. This CDR3 comprises 17 residues. Germline CDR1 and CDR2: MDHEN and SYDVKM. J gave up 6 bases and V 5 bases, and 10 bases lay outside the gene matches. This chain's CDR3 is CASSPHRGLAGSNEQFF. In DNA form, the CDR3 reads TGTGCCAGCAGTCCCCACCGGGGACTAGCGGGATCCAATGAGCAGTTCTTC.

The rearrangement uses TRBV5-6 and TRBJ1-5, with 7 bases that match TRBD1. The ends lost 4 bases at V and 3 bases at J; junction bases unmatched: 7. Germline assignment: CDR1 SGHDT and CDR2 YYEEEE. This CDR3 comprises 15 residues. The DNA of the CDR3 is TGTGCCAGCAGCGAGAGGGGGCGAGTCAATCAGCCCCAGCATTTT. Translated, it gives CASSERGRVNQPQHF.

The J gene is TRBJ1-5, the V gene TRBV24-1; tentative D call: TRBD1 (5 bases). The CDR3 spans 14 residues. CDR1 is KGHDR, CDR2 SFDVKD, per germline. Trimming stripped 4 bases from V and 7 bases from J, with 13 bases between. This CDR3 reads CATSEAGIGQPQHF. In DNA, the CDR3 is TGTGCCACCAGTGAAGCAGGGATAGGCCAGCCCCAGCATTTT.

The table lists this clone with a count of one. The gene calls are TRBV5-5 and TRBJ1-1, with D maybe TRBD1 (5 bases). Germline CDR1 reads SGHKS; CDR2 reads YYEKEE (reference sequence). Trimming took off 0 bases at V and 3 bases at J, with 12 bases between the two ends. The CDR3 has 15 residues. Here the CDR3 reads CASSLDGGSDTEAFF. The DNA of the CDR3 is TGTGCCAGCAGCTTGGACGGGGGAAGTGACACTGAAGCTTTCTTT.

Written as DNA, the CDR3 is TGTGCCAGCAGTTCAGGGGGCAAGGCTTTCTTT. Protein sequence: CASSSGGKAFF. The rearrangement uses TRBV27 and TRBJ1-1; 8 bases are shared with TRBD1. V shed 4 bases and J 11 bases; nucleotides not matched to a gene: 3. CDR1 MNHEY and CDR2 SMNVEV come from the germline V gene (reference sequence). CDR3 length: 11 residues.

The rearrangement joins TRBV24-1 to TRBJ2-1; TRBD2 aligns across 8 bases. Germline V CDR1 and CDR2: KGHDR, SFDVKD. The CDR3 totals 15 residues. Trimming cost V 3 bases and J 0 bases; bases outside gene matches: 0. The DNA for the CDR3 is TGTGCCACCAGTGATCGGGGGGGCTCCTACAATGAGCAGTTCTTC. The encoded protein is CATSDRGGSYNEQFF.

The V gene is TRBV15, the J gene TRBJ2-7; 9 bases are shared with TRBD1. Germline V gene sequence: CDR1 LNHNV, CDR2 YYDKDF (reference sequence). The CDR3 has 13 residues. J lost 6 bases, V lost 8 bases, and 8 bases had no gene match. This chain's CDR3 is CATAQGAESEQYF. The CDR3 DNA follows: TGTGCCACCGCACAGGGGGCAGAATCCGAGCAGTACTTC.

The V call is TRBV5-4, the J call TRBJ2-3; possibly TRBD2 for D (7 bases). The CDR3 spans 16 residues. Trimming took 6 bases from V and 0 from J, leaving 17 bases between them. The germline V gene encodes CDR1 SGHNT and CDR2 YYREEE (reference sequence). The CDR3 spells CASTQRGGASTDTQYF. The CDR3, as DNA: TGTGCCAGCACCCAGAGGGGGGGCGCTAGCACAGATACGCAGTATTTT.

This clone was recorded once. The V gene is TRBV5-4, the J gene TRBJ2-1; TRBD2 agrees at 13 bases. The CDR3 is made up of 16 amino acids. J gave up 9 bases and V 4 bases, and 10 bases lay outside the gene matches. Looked up from germline, CDR1 is SGHNT and CDR2 is YYREEE (reference sequence). Here the CDR3 DNA reads TGTGCCAGCAGCGGACGGACTAGCGGGAGATCTACTGAGCAGTTCTTC. Translation gives CASSGRTSGRSTEQFF.

This clone was recorded once. This chain links TRBV10-2 with TRBJ1-1; D uncertain. The CDR3 length is 12 residues. Trimming took off 10 bases at V and 3 bases at J, with 12 bases between the two ends. The germline CDR1 and CDR2 sequences are WSHSY and SAAADI. The CDR3 here is CATTKRDTEAFF. CDR3 bases: TGCGCCACCACCAAGAGGGACACTGAAGCTTTCTTT.

This chain uses TRBV5-1 with TRBJ1-5, with D possibly TRBD1 on 6 matching bases. This CDR3 has 15 amino acids. Trimming stripped 1 base from V and 2 bases from J, with 10 bases between. Germline V gene sequence: CDR1 SGHRS, CDR2 YFSETQ. This CDR3 reads CASSLSGGGNQPQHF. The CDR3 DNA follows: TGCGCCAGCAGCTTGTCGGGGGGCGGCAATCAGCCCCAGCATTTT.

The rearrangement joins TRBV7-3 to TRBJ2-2; 7 nucleotides match TRBD1. The germline V gene has CDR1 SGHTA and CDR2 FQGTGA. Trimming took 6 bases from V and 2 from J; bases not matched to a gene: 6. CDR3 length equals 15 residues. CDR3 nucleotides: TGTGCCAGCAGTCCCGGGACAGCCAACACCGGGGAGCTGTTTTTT. Its protein is CASSPGTANTGELFF.

The V call is TRBV5-4, the J call TRBJ1-2; D gene ambiguous. The CDR3 length is 14 residues. From germline, CDR1 is SGHNT and CDR2 YYREEE (reference sequence). V was trimmed by 5 bases and J by 3 bases, leaving 14 bases between them. The CDR3 DNA reads as TGTGCCAGCAGTCCTCCCTCCGGTTACTATGGCTACACCTTC. This sequence encodes CASSPPSGYYGYTF.

V and J are TRBV7-9 and TRBJ2-1; TRBD1 agrees at 10 bases. This CDR3 is built from 14 residues. Germline V CDR1 and CDR2: SEHNR, FQNEAQ (reference sequence). Trimming removed 5 bases from V and 8 bases from J; junction bases left unmatched: 6. CDR3 in amino acids: CASSPGTGAYEQFF. The CDR3 DNA sequence: TGTGCCAGCAGCCCCGGGACAGGGGCTTATGAGCAGTTCTTC.

This sequence joins TRBV28 and TRBJ2-7, with D possibly TRBD2 on 5 matching bases. V gave up 6 bases and J gave up 4 bases, with 16 bases separating them. The CDR3 runs to 14 residues. Germline V gene data show CDR1 as MDHEN and CDR2 as SYDVKM. The DNA of the CDR3 is TGTGCCAGCAGACAAACGGGGTCGGGGTACGAGCAGTACTTC. This encodes CASRQTGSGYEQYF.

This chain joins TRBV5-1 and TRBJ1-3, with 9 bases aligning to TRBD1. Germline values: CDR1 SGHRS, CDR2 YFSETQ. Losses at the gene ends were 1 base for V and 2 bases for J; bases not matched to a gene: 4. The CDR3 is 16 residues long. CDR3 region: CASSLTRQGAGNTIYF. The CDR3 coding sequence is TGCGCCAGCAGCTTGACGCGACAGGGGGCTGGAAACACCATATATTTT.

The V call is TRBV9, the J call TRBJ2-3, with 12 positions matching TRBD2. This CDR3 spans 17 amino acids. V dropped 1 base and J dropped 3; count of bases not matched to a gene: 6. Germline-derived CDR1 and CDR2 are SGDLS and YYNGEE. The CDR3 here is CASSVTPSGRGTDTQYF. CDR3 DNA: TGTGCCAGCAGCGTAACCCCTAGCGGGAGGGGGACAGATACGCAGTATTTT.

V is TRBV6-4 and J is TRBJ2-6; maybe TRBD1 (5 bases). The CDR3 consists of 14 residues. Germline assignment: CDR1 MRHNA and CDR2 SNTAGT. The germline V and J ends were trimmed by 5 bases and 2 bases, with 7 bases remaining between them. This CDR3 is CASSQGTGANVLTF. DNA of the CDR3: TGTGCCAGCAGTCAGGGCACTGGGGCCAACGTCCTGACTTTC.

This clone appeared a single time. V gene TRBV19 combines with J gene TRBJ2-7, with 8 bases fitting TRBD2. The CDR3 runs 14 residues. After removal of 8 bases from V and 3 bases from J, the junction contained 9 bases not matched to a gene. CDR1 is LNHDA, CDR2 SQIVND, per germline (reference sequence). The DNA of the CDR3 is TGTGCCAGTGGACCTCCGGGGGGGGGCTACGAGCAGTACTTC. This sequence encodes CASGPPGGGYEQYF.

V gene TRBV18 combines with J gene TRBJ2-2; the D gene is possibly TRBD2 (5 bases). This CDR3 has 16 residues. The germline gives CDR1 KGHSH, CDR2 LQKENI. The V end was cut by 1 base, the J end by 3 bases, with 12 bases between. CDR3 DNA: TGTGCCAGCTCACCACGGGTGGGAGCGGACACCGGGGAGCTGTTTTTT. Translating gives CASSPRVGADTGELFF.

This chain connects TRBV29-1 to TRBJ1-2, with 7 nucleotides matching TRBD1. Looked up from germline, CDR1 is SQVTM and CDR2 is ANQGSEA. The CDR3 is made up of 14 amino acids. With 0 bases clipped from V and 3 bases from J, the junction kept 4 bases outside the gene matches. The CDR3 bases are TGCAGCGTTGAAGATAGCAGGGGGTACTATGGCTACACCTTC. Its translation is CSVEDSRGYYGYTF.

The chain is built from TRBV7-6 and TRBJ2-7; possibly TRBD1 for D (6 bases). Germline V lookup: CDR1 SGHVS, CDR2 FNYEAQ. The ends were cut back, 0 bases at V and 2 bases at J, with 11 bases in the middle. The CDR3 length is 15 residues. The CDR3 sequence is CASSLAAGEPYEQYF. The CDR3 DNA reads as TGTGCCAGCAGCTTAGCGGCAGGGGAACCCTACGAGCAGTACTTC.